One T cell receptor beta chain is described in this entry. This clonotype was detected ten times or more. Its antigen specificity is not known. Per-base quality was not reported, and no clone a single base away is much larger than it. Library preparation used 5' RACE. TCRdb names NextSeq 500 as the instrument used. The TCR library protocol attached unique molecular identifiers to individual cDNA molecules to correct for sequencing error and PCR bias. Both TCR alpha and beta chains were sequenced, and tight co-correlation was observed between alpha and beta sequence abundances in each sample. Regarding the original processing steps: Decombinator V4 was used to perform V gene, J gene and CDR3 annotation of TCR sequences. TCRs were defined as expanded if a significant change between any two time points was detected under a Poisson model with p below 0.0001. TCR abundances were normalised to the total number of TCRs sequenced per sample and were expressed as counts per million. TRAV1-2 paired with TRAJ12, TRAJ20 or TRAJ33 defined MAIT TCRs, while TRAV10 paired with TRAJ18 defined iNKT TCRs. VDJdb, accessed on 1 November 2021, was searched for TCRs annotated for CMV, EBV and SARS-CoV-2, and TCRs annotated for more than one antigen were excluded. The public sequencing data were trimmed at Q25 with fastp and processed into clonotypes with MiXCR by TCRdb, which kept only in-frame beta chains. Identical CDR3 protein sequences are pooled into one entry, listed with their most common genes and DNA. TCRdb, rather than the study authors, made the V and J calls. The sample table holds 86,000 or so distinct CDR3 sequences, of which 5% to 7% were seen once. Under 10% of the sample belongs to the ten largest clones.

This record comes from a study of early T cells in non-severe SARS-CoV-2 infection (dated by TCRdb to 2020 to 2023). With regard to the full study: Bulk RNA from unsorted whole blood was used for TCR sequencing, so alpha and beta chains could not be paired. What the authors observed across the whole study: VDJdb matching was skewed toward anti-spike CD8 responses, so virus-specific expansions were likely underestimated and private and CD4 specificities were missed.

A case-control design nested within a healthcare worker cohort in London, UK, was used, with weekly nasopharyngeal swab PCR tests and blood sampling performed. Between 23 and 31 March 2020, the week of the UK lockdown, healthcare workers were enrolled and then followed up weekly for as long as 16 weeks. The CDR3 numbers 13 residues from cysteine through phenylalanine. CDR3 DNA only is kept here, 39 bases in frame from base 1. V loses 10 bases, J loses 4 bases, and the germline ends lie 14 bases apart. CDR1 and CDR2 are read off the germline V gene (reference sequence) as MNHEY and SMNVEV. Sequenced input: whole blood. The source is an adult who was a healthcare worker with PCR-confirmed SARS-CoV-2 infection or an uninfected control (not recorded which). The V and J genes are TRBV27 and TRBJ1-3, with the D gene not confidently named. CDR3 loop: CATYSFSGNTIYF. The sequence in DNA is TGTGCCACCTACAGTTTTTCCGGAAACACCATATATTTT.